The rows below give T cell receptor beta chains drawn from one sample of a study of human T cells and chemical hapten exposure. In TCRdb, the RACE reads were re-called with MiXCR into one record per CDR3 protein. The data show roughly 380,000 distinct CDR3 sequences, with more than 5% seen just once and over 5.5% held by the top ten. The material was whole blood, obtained in connection with sensitization to the hapten diphenylcyclopropenone (DPC). These receptors were obtained from a young woman with alopecia areata. Some clones in this sample may be carry-over from other donors' samples. Both conserved end residues are part of each CDR3. The D gene is left open where the match is weak. Size values are once, few and many counts, or a class for expanded clones, and some rows have none.

CDR3 length: 15; V gene: TRBV7-8; D gene: TRBD2; J gene: TRBJ2-1; clone size: -; CDR3 DNA: TGTGCCAGCAGCGAGCGGGGAACCACCAACAATGAGCAGTTCTTC; CDR3 protein: CASSERGTTNNEQFF
CDR3 length: 15; V gene: TRBV4-3; D gene: -; J gene: TRBJ1-1; clone size: few; CDR3 DNA: TGCGCCAGCAGCCACGAAGTAACTTTGAACACTGAAGCTTTCTTT; CDR3 protein: CASSHEVTLNTEAFF
CDR3 length: 15; V gene: TRBV6-5; D gene: -; J gene: TRBJ1-2; clone size: few; CDR3 DNA: TGTGCCAGCAGTTACTCGACGGAGGGCTCCTATGGCTACACCTTC; CDR3 protein: CASSYSTEGSYGYTF
CDR3 length: 13; V gene: TRBV6-2/TRBV6-3; D gene: -; J gene: TRBJ2-7; clone size: -; CDR3 DNA: TGTGCCAGCATGCGTGGTGGGAACTACGAGCAGTACTTC; CDR3 protein: CASMRGGNYEQYF
CDR3 length: 14; V gene: TRBV28; D gene: TRBD1; J gene: TRBJ1-1; clone size: few; CDR3 DNA: TGTGCCAGCAGTTTCGGGACAGGGGTCACTGAAGCTTTCTTT; CDR3 protein: CASSFGTGVTEAFF
CDR3 length: 15; V gene: TRBV20-1; D gene: TRBD1; J gene: TRBJ2-3; clone size: many; CDR3 DNA: TGCAGTGGGGGGCTCGGACAGGGAAGAACAGATACGCAGTATTTT; CDR3 protein: CSGGLGQGRTDTQYF
CDR3 length: 16; V gene: TRBV6-1; D gene: -; J gene: TRBJ2-7; clone size: many; CDR3 DNA: TGTGCCAGCTCCCTGTCCCTATATGCGACAGCTTACGAGCAGTACTTC; CDR3 protein: CASSLSLYATAYEQYF
CDR3 length: 16; V gene: TRBV7-8; D gene: TRBD2; J gene: TRBJ2-3; clone size: few; CDR3 DNA: TGTGCCAGCAGCATTCGACTAGCGGGGGGCCGAGATACGCAGTATTTT; CDR3 protein: CASSIRLAGGRDTQYF
CDR3 length: 14; V gene: TRBV5-1; D gene: -; J gene: TRBJ1-6; clone size: few; CDR3 DNA: TGCGCCAGCAGCTCCGAGGGGGATAATTCACCCCTCCACTTT; CDR3 protein: CASSSEGDNSPLHF
CDR3 length: 14; V gene: TRBV9; D gene: -; J gene: TRBJ2-1; clone size: -; CDR3 DNA: TGTGCCAGCAGCCCCCGGCCCATAGAGAATGAGCAGTTCTTC; CDR3 protein: CASSPRPIENEQFF
CDR3 length: 12; V gene: TRBV7-2; D gene: -; J gene: TRBJ1-1; clone size: -; CDR3 DNA: TGTGCCAGCAGCTTGAGGCAGGGGCGGCCTTTCTTT; CDR3 protein: CASSLRQGRPFF